Here is one TCR beta chain with its context. No antigen is known for it. This record comes from a study of CD8+ T cells in alopecia areata. Described treatment: oral pan-JAK inhibitor, 5-10 mg twice daily. The authors extracted RNA and reverse transcribed it into cDNA as the sequencing template. TCRdb's table, derived via immunoSEQ multiplex PCR, lists solely in-frame clones and lacks some. The table lists about 100,000 clones, less than 90% of them singletons. V was shortened by 4 bases and J by 0 bases, with 16 bases between the two germline ends. The CDR3 covers 17 residues. The germline gives CDR1 SGHAT, CDR2 FQNNGV. Findings and limits, study-wide: Scalp clonality and expanded CD8+ clones among the top 100 fell significantly with tofacitinib. Against the mouse data, patients shared TCRs less clearly, possibly for HLA reasons.

The source was CD8+ T cells sorted from blood, collected at week 24, from a patient treated with tofacitinib. This chain links TRBV11-2 with TRBJ2-1; either TRBD1 or TRBD2 may fit D (6 bases each). The sequence was obtained from a human donor with alopecia areata. CDR3: CASSSPGAIFSYNEQFF. DNA of the CDR3: TGTGCCAGCAGCTCCCCGGGGGCCATTTTCTCCTACAATGAGCAGTTCTTC.